Shown below are 6 T cell receptor beta chains from a single sample sequenced in a study of shared clonotypes between healthy human individuals. Data came from immunoSEQ multiplex PCR; TCRdb stores just in-frame clones and leaves some out. Found here are around 2,000,000 clones, about 95% of them singletons; the top ten hold roughly 1%. Naive CD8 isolation took CD45RO-negative cells positively selected for CCR7 and excluded terminally differentiated effector memory CD45RA+ cells. Sequenced sample: naive CD8+ T cells sorted from blood. The receptors here all came from a man aged 18 to 29 in good health.

The chain combines TRBV27 with TRBJ2-1; 11 bases align to TRBD1. Germline values: CDR1 MNHEY, CDR2 SMNVEV (reference sequence). V shed 4 bases, J shed 9 bases, and the junction held 8 bases outside the gene matches. CDR3 size: 15 residues. Here the CDR3 DNA reads TGTGCCAGCAGTTCCGGGACAGGGGGTATTGGTGAGCAGTTCTTC. This sequence encodes CASSSGTGGIGEQFF.

The gene calls are TRBV13 and TRBJ1-6, with D hard to call. Germline V lookup: CDR1 PRHDT, CDR2 FYEKMQ (reference sequence). V lost 5 bases, J lost 6 bases, and 11 bases lay in between. The length of the CDR3 is 14 residues. CDR3 nucleotides: TGTGCCAGCAGCCCCGGAGAAGGTAATTCACCCCTCCACTTT. It encodes CASSPGEGNSPLHF.

The chain carries TRBV5-5 and TRBJ2-1, with a weak D call TRBD1 (5 bases). This CDR3 contains 15 residues. CDR1 and CDR2 (germline): SGHKS, YYEKEE (reference sequence). Trimming stripped 2 bases from V and 8 bases from J, with 17 bases between. The CDR3 sequence: CASSLFGQGIDEQFF. CDR3 in DNA: TGTGCCAGCAGCTTATTTGGGCAGGGAATCGATGAGCAGTTCTTC.

As to this clone: This sample includes further DNA sequences coding for the same CDR3. The chain uses TRBV30 and TRBJ2-7; the D is unclear. Per the germline V gene, CDR1 is GTSNPN and CDR2 is SVGIG (reference sequence). The CDR3 covers 12 residues. The V end lost 0 bases, the J end lost 4 bases, and 7 bases lay between the germline ends. CDR3 DNA: TGTGCCTGGAGTGTGGGTGGATACGAGCAGTACTTC. Its protein product is CAWSVGGYEQYF.

CDR3 nucleotide sequence: TGTGCCAGCAGTGAAGCGCAGGAAGCGGGAGGGATCCCGAACACCGGGGAGCTGTTTTTT. Its protein product is CASSEAQEAGGIPNTGELFF. The V and J genes are TRBV2 and TRBJ2-2; 10 nucleotides align to TRBD2. This CDR3 contains 20 residues. From germline, CDR1 is SNHLY and CDR2 FYNNEI. Unmatched junction bases numbered 10, after V lost 0 bases and J lost 0 bases. Drawing the rest from reference TRBV2 and TRBJ2-2, the complete variable domain is EPEVTQTPSHQVTQMGQEVILRCVPISNHLYFYWYRQILGQKVEFLVSFYNNEISEKSEIFDDQFSVERPDGSNFTLKIRSTKLEDSAMYFCASSEAQEAGGIPNTGELFFGEGSRLTVL.

The chain recombines TRBV4-2 with TRBJ2-3; either TRBD1 or TRBD2 may fit D (5 bases each). CDR3 size: 16 residues. The ends were cut back, 3 bases at V and 6 bases at J, with 19 bases in the middle. The germline CDR1 and CDR2 sequences are LGHNA and YNFKEQ. CDR3 nucleotides: TGTGCCAGCAGCCAGGAGGACGGGGCCTCAACTGATACGCAGTATTTT. Amino acid sequence: CASSQEDGASTDTQYF.